Presented here are 17 T cell receptor beta chains from one specimen sequenced in a study of blood T cell repertoires in COVID-19. Clones were read by immunoSEQ multiplex PCR, and TCRdb kept only the in-frame ones, dropping some. The table has under 250,000 clones, roughly four fifths seen once. Sequences were obtained from peripheral blood. The receptors derive from a woman aged 18-35 years with acute or convalescent COVID-19.

The rearrangement uses TRBV7-8 and TRBJ2-2; 7 positions match TRBD2. The length of the CDR3 is 18 residues. Trimming cost V 0 bases and J 4 bases; bases outside gene matches: 11. Germline V gene data show CDR1 as SGHVS and CDR2 as FQNEAQ. Here the CDR3 reads CASSLARSRRETTGELFF. The CDR3 nucleotides are TGTGCCAGCAGCTTAGCGAGGTCACGGCGGGAGACCACCGGGGAGCTGTTTTTT.

The V gene is TRBV5-6, the J gene TRBJ2-4; D is possibly TRBD2 (6 bases). V lost 3 bases and J 2 bases, leaving 9 bases between the germline ends. The CDR3 totals 14 residues. Germline CDR1 reads SGHDT; CDR2 reads YYEEEE. The CDR3: CASSSGGSKNIQYF. The CDR3 DNA sequence: TGTGCCAGCAGCTCCGGGGGTTCCAAAAACATTCAGTACTTC.

The chain couples TRBV7-8 to TRBJ1-1; D remains unclear. The germline V gene encodes CDR1 SGHVS and CDR2 FQNEAQ. The V end was cut by 9 bases, the J end by 11 bases, with 16 bases between. The CDR3 is made up of 11 amino acids. The CDR3, as DNA: TGTGCCAGTATCGATAATTTGCGGGCTTTCTTT. Its translation is CASIDNLRAFF.

The chain has TRBV28 and TRBJ2-3, with TRBD2 identical over 10 bases. With 5 bases clipped from V and 14 bases from J, the junction kept 19 bases outside the gene matches. The V gene's germline CDR1 is MDHEN and CDR2 SYDVKM. CDR3 length equals 16 residues. The CDR3 DNA reads TGTGCCAGCAGTCCTCTTTTAGCGGGAGGACTAGTTTGGAGGTATTTT. Translation: CASSPLLAGGLVWRYF.

This clone was recorded a few times. The rearrangement uses TRBV7-9 and TRBJ1-3; D may be TRBD1 (5 bases). Germline CDR1 and CDR2: SEHNR and FQNEAQ (reference sequence). The V and J ends lost 6 bases and 1 base respectively, with 16 bases between them. This CDR3 has 16 amino acids. Written as DNA, the CDR3 is TGTGCCAGCAGTAAAAGACAGCCACAGTCTGGAAACACCATATATTTT. Translated, it gives CASSKRQPQSGNTIYF.

This clone was recorded only once. The V and J genes are TRBV4-3 and TRBJ2-2, with 14 bases aligning to TRBD2. The CDR3 totals 20 residues. Germline V gene lookup returns CDR1 LGHNA and CDR2 YSLEER. V lost 1 base to trimming and J lost 1 base; unmatched junction nucleotides: 8. The CDR3 region has the DNA TGCGCCAGCAGCCAAGCCCCACTGACTAGCGGGAGGGGGAACACCGGGGAGCTGTTTTTT. Translated: CASSQAPLTSGRGNTGELFF.

The chain links TRBV29-1 to TRBJ2-7; TRBD2 aligns across 11 bases. The CDR3 covers 15 residues. Unmatched junction bases numbered 3, after V lost 1 base and J lost 1 base. CDR1 and CDR2 from the germline V gene are SQVTM and ANQGSEA. The CDR3 sequence is CSVEVAGGTSYEQYF. The CDR3 coding sequence is TGCAGCGTTGAAGTAGCGGGAGGGACATCCTACGAGCAGTACTTC.

This chain joins TRBV5-5 and TRBJ1-5; D is possibly TRBD1 (5 bases). The CDR3 runs to 14 residues. From germline, CDR1 is SGHKS and CDR2 YYEKEE (reference sequence). Trimming removed 6 bases from V and 1 base from J, with 11 bases in between. DNA for the CDR3: TGTGCCAGCACCCCGACAGTGAGCAATCAGCCCCAGCATTTT. Its protein product is CASTPTVSNQPQHF. The full variable domain, its missing parts supplied by reference TRBV5-5 and TRBJ1-5, is DAGVTQSPTHLIKTRGQQVTLRCSPISGHKSVSWYQQVLGQGPQFIFQYYEKEERGRGNFPDRFSARQFPNYSSELNVNALLLGDSALYLCASTPTVSNQPQHFGDGTRLSIL.

This CDR3 is CASSYSAGKYEQYF. DNA of the CDR3: TGTGCCAGCAGTTACTCGGCAGGGAAGTACGAGCAGTACTTC. The genes are TRBV6-5 and TRBJ2-7; possibly TRBD1 for D (5 bases). V lost 0 bases, J lost 4 bases, and 10 bases lay in between. Germline CDR1 MNHEY, CDR2 SVGAGI. CDR3 length: 14 amino acids.

The V gene is TRBV28, the J gene TRBJ2-5; possibly TRBD1 for D (6 bases). This CDR3 has 16 amino acids. The germline V gene has CDR1 MDHEN and CDR2 SYDVKM. V shed 3 bases and J shed 1 base, with 15 bases lying between them. CDR3 in amino acids: CASSLGSGTTQETQYF. Written as DNA, the CDR3 is TGTGCCAGCAGTTTGGGATCCGGGACAACCCAAGAGACCCAGTACTTC.

The chain uses TRBV19 and TRBJ1-1, with 9 bases fitting TRBD1. The trim removed 4 bases at V and 1 base at J, leaving 4 bases unmatched. Germline V lookup: CDR1 LNHDA, CDR2 SQIVND (reference sequence). This CDR3 is 15 amino acids long. The CDR3 loop is CASSNIQGANTEAFF. The CDR3 coding sequence is TGTGCCAGTAGTAACATACAGGGGGCGAACACTGAAGCTTTCTTT.

J is TRBJ2-7 and V is TRBV25-1; TRBD1 might be the D (5 bases). CDR1 MGHDK and CDR2 SYGVNS come from the germline V gene. Trimming took off 3 bases at V and 3 bases at J, with 12 bases between the two ends. The CDR3 is 14 amino acids. CDR3 bases: TGTGCCAGCAGTGACTTGGGGCGAGGCTACGAGCAGTACTTC. Translated, it gives CASSDLGRGYEQYF.

This chain links TRBV19 with TRBJ2-7; 7 bases are shared with TRBD2. CDR1 and CDR2 from the germline V gene are LNHDA and SQIVND (reference sequence). This CDR3 comprises 14 residues. V trimming: 3 bases; J trimming: 3 bases; junction bases outside the gene matches: 5. This CDR3 is CASSISLADYEQYF. In nucleotides, the CDR3 is TGTGCCAGTAGTATCAGCCTAGCGGACTACGAGCAGTACTTC.

The rearrangement uses TRBV2 and TRBJ2-1, with 9 bases matching TRBD1. V gave up 7 bases and J gave up 2 bases; unmatched junction bases: 6. There are 15 residues in the CDR3. The germline V gene has CDR1 SNHLY and CDR2 FYNNEI. CDR3 sequence (DNA): TGTGCCAGCACCGAGGACAGGGGACCCTACAATGAGCAGTTCTTC. Translating gives CASTEDRGPYNEQFF.

The chain uses TRBV7-9 and TRBJ2-7, with TRBD2 identical over 10 bases. CDR3 length: 14 residues. Germline lookup yields CDR1 SEHNR and CDR2 FQNEAQ (reference sequence). The V segment lost 5 bases and the J segment 5 bases; nucleotides outside the gene matches: 6. In DNA, the CDR3 is TGTGCCAGCAGCCCAGGGACTAGCGTGAACGAGCAGTACTTC. This sequence encodes CASSPGTSVNEQYF.

The CDR3 reads CASSQLTEAFF. The CDR3 region has the DNA TGTGCCAGCAGTCAACTCACTGAAGCTTTCTTT. The rearrangement uses TRBV6-2 or TRBV6-3 and TRBJ1-1; D remains unclear. The V end was cut by 5 bases, the J end by 4 bases, with 5 bases between. The CDR3 runs 11 residues. Germline loops: CDR1 MNHEY, CDR2 SVGEGT.

This clone was detected a few times. The chain joins TRBV5-1 to TRBJ1-6, with 10 positions matching TRBD1. The CDR3 totals 17 residues. V was pared by 4 bases and J by 6 bases, with 10 bases of the junction left unmatched. Per the germline V gene, CDR1 is SGHRS and CDR2 is YFSETQ. CDR3 in amino acids: CASSGHGTGVPNSPLHF. CDR3 bases: TGCGCCAGCAGCGGTCACGGGACAGGGGTCCCTAATTCACCCCTCCACTTT.